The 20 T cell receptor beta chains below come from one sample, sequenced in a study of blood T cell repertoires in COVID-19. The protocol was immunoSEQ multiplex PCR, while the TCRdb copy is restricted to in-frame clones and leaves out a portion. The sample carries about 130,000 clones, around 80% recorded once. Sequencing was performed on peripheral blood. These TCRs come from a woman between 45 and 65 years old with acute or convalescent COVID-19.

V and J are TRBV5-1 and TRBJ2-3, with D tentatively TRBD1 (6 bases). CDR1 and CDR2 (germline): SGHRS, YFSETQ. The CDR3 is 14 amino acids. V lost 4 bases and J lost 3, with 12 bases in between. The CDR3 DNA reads TGCGCCAGCAGCACAGGGTCTAATACAGATACGCAGTATTTT. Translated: CASSTGSNTDTQYF.

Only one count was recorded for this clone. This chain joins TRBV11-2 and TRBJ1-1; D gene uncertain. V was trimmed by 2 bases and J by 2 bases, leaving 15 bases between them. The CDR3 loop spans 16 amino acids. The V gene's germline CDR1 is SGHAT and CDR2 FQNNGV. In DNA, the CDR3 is TGTGCCAGCAGCTTATCGGGGTCACTGAGTAACACTGAAGCTTTCTTT. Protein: CASSLSGSLSNTEAFF.

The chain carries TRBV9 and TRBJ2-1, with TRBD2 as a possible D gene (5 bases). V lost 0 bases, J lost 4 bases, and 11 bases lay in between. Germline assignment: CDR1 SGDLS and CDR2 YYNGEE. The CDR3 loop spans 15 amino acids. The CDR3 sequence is CASSVGTLGYNEQFF. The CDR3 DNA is TGTGCCAGCAGCGTAGGGACTCTAGGTTACAATGAGCAGTTCTTC. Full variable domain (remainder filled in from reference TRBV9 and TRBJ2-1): DSGVTQTPKHLITATGQRVTLRCSPRSGDLSVYWYQQSLDQGLQFLIQYYNGEERAKGNILERFSAQQFPDLHSELNLSSLELGDSALYFCASSVGTLGYNEQFFGPGTRLTVL.

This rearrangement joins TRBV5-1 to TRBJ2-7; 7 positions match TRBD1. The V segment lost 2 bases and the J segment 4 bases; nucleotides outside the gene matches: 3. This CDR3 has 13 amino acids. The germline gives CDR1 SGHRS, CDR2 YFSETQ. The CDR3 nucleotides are TGCGCCAGCAGCTTAGACAGGGAATACGAGCAGTACTTC. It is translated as CASSLDREYEQYF. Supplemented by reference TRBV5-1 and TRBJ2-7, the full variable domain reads KAGVTQTPRYLIKTRGQQVTLSCSPISGHRSVSWYQQTPGQGLQFLFEYFSETQRNKGNFPGRFSGRQFSNSRSEMNVSTLELGDSALYLCASSLDREYEQYFGPGTRLTVT.

CDR3 nucleotide sequence: TGTGCCAGCAGTAGCCGGGACAGAAATTCACCCCTCCACTTT. Translation gives CASSSRDRNSPLHF. The chain recombines TRBV6-5 with TRBJ1-6; 7 bases line up with TRBD1. In germline, CDR1 is MNHEY, CDR2 SVGAGI. The trim removed 5 bases at V and 7 bases at J, leaving 5 bases unmatched. There are 14 residues in the CDR3.

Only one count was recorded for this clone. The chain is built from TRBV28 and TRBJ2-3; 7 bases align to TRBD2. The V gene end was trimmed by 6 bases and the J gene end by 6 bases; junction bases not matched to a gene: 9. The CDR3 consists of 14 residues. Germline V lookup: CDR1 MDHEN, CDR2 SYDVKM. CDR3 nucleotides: TGTGCCAGCAGGACGAAAAGGGGAGGGGATACGCAGTATTTT. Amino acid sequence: CASRTKRGGDTQYF.

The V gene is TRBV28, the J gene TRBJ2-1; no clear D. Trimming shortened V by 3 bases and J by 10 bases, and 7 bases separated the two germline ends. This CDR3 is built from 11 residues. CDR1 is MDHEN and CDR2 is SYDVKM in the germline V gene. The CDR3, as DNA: TGTGCCAGCAGTTTCAAAGCCGAGCAGTTCTTC. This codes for CASSFKAEQFF.

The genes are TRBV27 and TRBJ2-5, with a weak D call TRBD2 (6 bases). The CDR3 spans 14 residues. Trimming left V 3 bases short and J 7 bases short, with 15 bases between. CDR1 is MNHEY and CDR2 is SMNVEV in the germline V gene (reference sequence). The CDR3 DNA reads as TGTGCCAGCAGTTTCGGAGGGTTGTTAGGGACCCAGTACTTC. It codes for CASSFGGLLGTQYF.

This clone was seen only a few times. CDR3 DNA sequence: TGTGCCAGCAAGAGACAGAATAATCAGCCCCAGCATTTT. This translates into CASKRQNNQPQHF. This chain joins TRBV2 and TRBJ1-5; possibly TRBD1 for D (5 bases). CDR1 and CDR2 from the germline V gene are SNHLY and FYNNEI. Trimming cost V 7 bases and J 4 bases, with 11 bases left between them. This CDR3 has 13 residues.

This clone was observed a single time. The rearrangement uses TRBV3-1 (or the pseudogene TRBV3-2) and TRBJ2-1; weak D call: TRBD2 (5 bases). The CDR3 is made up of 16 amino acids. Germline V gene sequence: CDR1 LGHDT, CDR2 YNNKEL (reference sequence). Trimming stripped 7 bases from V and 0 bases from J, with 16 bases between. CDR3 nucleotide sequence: TGTGCCAGCACCGAAAGCGGCCCGAGCTCCTACAATGAGCAGTTCTTC. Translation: CASTESGPSSYNEQFF.

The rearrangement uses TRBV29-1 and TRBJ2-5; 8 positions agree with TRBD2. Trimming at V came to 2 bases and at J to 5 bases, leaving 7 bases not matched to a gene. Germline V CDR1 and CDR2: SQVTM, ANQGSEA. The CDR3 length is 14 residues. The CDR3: CSVETSGHRETQYF. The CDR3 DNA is TGCAGCGTTGAAACTAGCGGTCACAGGGAGACCCAGTACTTC.

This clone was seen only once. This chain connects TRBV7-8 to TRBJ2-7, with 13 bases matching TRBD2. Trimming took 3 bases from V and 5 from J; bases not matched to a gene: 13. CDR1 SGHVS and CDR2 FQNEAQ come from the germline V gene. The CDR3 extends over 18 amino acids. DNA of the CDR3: TGTGCCAGCAGCTTCCCCGGGACTAGCGGGGTACTACTTCACGAGCAGTACTTC. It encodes CASSFPGTSGVLLHEQYF.

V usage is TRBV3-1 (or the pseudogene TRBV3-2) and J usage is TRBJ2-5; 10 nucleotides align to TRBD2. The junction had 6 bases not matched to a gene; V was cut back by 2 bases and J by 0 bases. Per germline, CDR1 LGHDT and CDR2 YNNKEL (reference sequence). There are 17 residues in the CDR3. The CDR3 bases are TGTGCCAGCAGCCAATATAGGACTAGCGGCTACCAAGAGACCCAGTACTTC. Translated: CASSQYRTSGYQETQYF.

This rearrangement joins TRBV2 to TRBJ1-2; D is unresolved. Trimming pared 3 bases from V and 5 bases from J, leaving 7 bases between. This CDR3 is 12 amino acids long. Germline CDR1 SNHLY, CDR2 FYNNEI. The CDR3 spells CASSDGSYGYTF. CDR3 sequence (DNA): TGTGCCAGCAGTGACGGGAGTTATGGCTACACCTTC.

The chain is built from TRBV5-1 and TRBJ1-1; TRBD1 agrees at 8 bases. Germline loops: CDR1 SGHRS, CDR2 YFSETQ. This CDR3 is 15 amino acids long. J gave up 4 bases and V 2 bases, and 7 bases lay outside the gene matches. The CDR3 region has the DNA TGCGCCAGCAGCTTTCAGGGGGCACTGGGCACTGAAGCTTTCTTT. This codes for CASSFQGALGTEAFF. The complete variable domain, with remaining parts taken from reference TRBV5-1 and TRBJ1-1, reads KAGVTQTPRYLIKTRGQQVTLSCSPISGHRSVSWYQQTPGQGLQFLFEYFSETQRNKGNFPGRFSGRQFSNSRSEMNVSTLELGDSALYLCASSFQGALGTEAFFGQGTRLTVV.

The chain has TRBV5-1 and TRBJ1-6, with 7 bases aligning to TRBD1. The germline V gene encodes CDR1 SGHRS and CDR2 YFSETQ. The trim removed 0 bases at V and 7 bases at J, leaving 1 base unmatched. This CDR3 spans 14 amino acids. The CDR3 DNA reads TGCGCCAGCAGCTTGGGCAGGGGGAATTCACCCCTCCACTTT. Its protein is CASSLGRGNSPLHF.

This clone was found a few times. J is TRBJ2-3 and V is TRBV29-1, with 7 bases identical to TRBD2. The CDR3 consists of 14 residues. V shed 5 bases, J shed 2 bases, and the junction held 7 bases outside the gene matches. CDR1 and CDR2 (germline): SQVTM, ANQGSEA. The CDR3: CSVREGTVTDTQYF. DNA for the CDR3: TGCAGCGTTAGGGAGGGTACTGTCACAGATACGCAGTATTTT.

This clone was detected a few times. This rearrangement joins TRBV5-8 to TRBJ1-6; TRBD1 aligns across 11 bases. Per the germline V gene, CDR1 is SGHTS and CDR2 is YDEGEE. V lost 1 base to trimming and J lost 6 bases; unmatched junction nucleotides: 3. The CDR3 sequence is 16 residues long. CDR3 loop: CASSLRTGGFNSPLHF. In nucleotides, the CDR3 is TGTGCCAGCAGCTTGAGGACAGGGGGCTTTAATTCACCCCTCCACTTT.

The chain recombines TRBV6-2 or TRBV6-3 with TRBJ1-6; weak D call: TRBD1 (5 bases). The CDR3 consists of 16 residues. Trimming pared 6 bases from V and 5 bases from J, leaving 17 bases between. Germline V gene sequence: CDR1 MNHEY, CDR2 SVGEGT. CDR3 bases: TGTGCCAGCAGCTGGACCCGGACACCAAATAATTCACCCCTCCACTTT. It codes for CASSWTRTPNNSPLHF.

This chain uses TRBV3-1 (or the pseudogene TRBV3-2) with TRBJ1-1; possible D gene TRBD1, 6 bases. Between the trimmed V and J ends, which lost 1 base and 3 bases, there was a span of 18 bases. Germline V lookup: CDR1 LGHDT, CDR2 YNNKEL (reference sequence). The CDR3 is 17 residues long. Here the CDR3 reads CASSQGIGGQWYTEAFF. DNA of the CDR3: TGTGCCAGCAGCCAAGGGATCGGGGGGCAATGGTACACTGAAGCTTTCTTT.